This TCR beta chain stems from a study of T cell responses to AZD1222 COVID-19 vaccine. General observations from the study: Only 5 or 6 AZD1222 recipients were seropositive at baseline.

Comment on this clone: Its antigen is still unknown.

Assay: immunoSEQ multiplex PCR; the TCRdb copy retains only in-frame clones and omits some. The repertoire holds approximately 170,000 clones, with around 89% as singletons. V shed 4 bases and J shed 4 bases, with 5 bases lying between them. The CDR3 is 11 residues long. Germline V gene data show CDR1 as SEHNR and CDR2 as FQNEAQ (reference sequence). The source was peripheral blood, collected on day 0 of AZD1222 vaccination. This receptor was taken from an adult in good health. The rearrangement links TRBV7-9 to TRBJ2-7, with D perhaps given as TRBD1 or TRBD2 (5 bases each). The CDR3 DNA reads TGTGCCAGCAGCTGGGGGTACGAGCAGTACTTC. Translated: CASSWGYEQYF.